This TCR beta chain was identified during a study of blood T cells in healthy people across ages. Per the germline V gene, CDR1 is SGHDN and CDR2 is FVKESK. V lost 2 bases, J lost 4 bases, and 15 bases lay in between. The CDR3 contains 16 residues. Next came a second PCR, run for about 7 to 12 cycles, which used a sample-barcoded 5' primer along with a J-beta primer mix. Every cDNA molecule carried a tag from a template-switch adaptor bearing 12 random nucleotides. A minimum of 3 million CDR3-containing paired-end reads was obtained for each sample. TCRdb processed the 5' RACE reads anew with MiXCR; each CDR3 protein has one entry. The profile covers about 1.6 million distinct CDR3 sequences, with about 31% appearing a single time and about 11% taken by the ten largest.

The V and J genes are TRBV14 and TRBJ2-1; the D is unclear. The receptor's source is a woman aged 25 to 39 in good health. The sample taken for sequencing was blood. The CDR3 nucleotides read TGTGCCAGCAGCCAAAGACTGGCGCCCGGGTACAATGAGCAGTTCTTC. Encoded protein: CASSQRLAPGYNEQFF.